The sequence of this TCR beta chain was determined in a study of beta chain features in type 1 diabetes. With 4 bases removed from V and 1 base from J, the gap between germline ends came to 5 bases. The CDR3 runs to 13 residues. Germline CDR1 reads MNHEY; CDR2 reads SVGAGI. This clone was counted many times. The identical CDR3 is also encoded by other nucleotide sequences in the sample. The whole isolated RNA underwent reverse transcription, so sequencing captured expressed TCRB transcripts. Profiled with immunoSEQ multiplex PCR; TCRdb holds only in-frame clones, not every one. The sample includes 150,000 or so clones, roughly 9% seen only once; the top ten take around 2.5%.

The specimen was central memory CD4+ T cells from blood. The receptor's source is a young woman in good health. This chain connects TRBV6-5 to TRBJ1-3, with unresolved D. This chain's CDR3 is CASSSVSGNTIYF. The CDR3 DNA sequence: TGTGCCAGCAGTTCCGTATCTGGAAACACCATATATTTT.